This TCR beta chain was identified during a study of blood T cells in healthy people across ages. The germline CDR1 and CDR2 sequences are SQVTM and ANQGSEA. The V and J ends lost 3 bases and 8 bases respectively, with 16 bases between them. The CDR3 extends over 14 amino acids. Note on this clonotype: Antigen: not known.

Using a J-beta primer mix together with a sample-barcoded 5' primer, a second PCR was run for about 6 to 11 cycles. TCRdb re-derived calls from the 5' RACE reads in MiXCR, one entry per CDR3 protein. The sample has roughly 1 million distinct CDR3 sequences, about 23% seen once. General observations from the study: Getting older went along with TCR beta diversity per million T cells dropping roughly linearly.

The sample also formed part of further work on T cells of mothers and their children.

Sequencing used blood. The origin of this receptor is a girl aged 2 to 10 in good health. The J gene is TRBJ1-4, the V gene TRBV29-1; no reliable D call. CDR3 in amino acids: CSVETDGLGEKLFF. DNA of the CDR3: TGCAGCGTTGAGACTGACGGCCTGGGGGAAAAACTGTTTTTT.